The 8 T cell receptor beta chains presented below share a single source sample, sequenced in a study of response to subunit inactivated influenza vaccine. TCRdb passed the RT-PCR reads through MiXCR, listing each CDR3 protein once. The sample shows roughly 290,000 distinct CDR3 sequences, 21% of them seen only once. The sample here was PBMCs from blood, taken less than 22 months after vaccination. These receptors all stem from a man aged 50 to 69 who received an inactivated influenza vaccine.

The chain uses TRBV6-4 and TRBJ1-5; 9 bases line up with TRBD1. After removal of 6 bases from V and 2 bases from J, the junction contained 17 bases not matched to a gene. CDR1 is MRHNA and CDR2 is SNTAGT in the germline V gene. The CDR3 runs to 19 residues. The CDR3 DNA reads TGTGCCAGCAGGGTACAGGGGGCGCAAAGAATGACGGGCAATCAGCCCCAGCATTTT. Translation: CASRVQGAQRMTGNQPQHF.

This chain connects TRBV25-1 to TRBJ2-1; D may be TRBD2 (5 bases). The CDR3 consists of 16 residues. Trimming stripped 1 base from V and 5 bases from J, with 15 bases between. In germline, CDR1 is MGHDK, CDR2 SYGVNS. CDR3 sequence reads: CASSEFGLTLNNEQFF. The CDR3 coding sequence is TGTGCCAGCAGTGAATTCGGACTTACGCTTAACAATGAGCAGTTCTTC. The full variable domain, completed using reference TRBV25-1 and TRBJ2-1, is EADIYQTPRYLVIGTGKKITLECSQTMGHDKMYWYQQDPGMELHLIHYSYGVNSTEKGDLSSESTVSRIRTEHFPLTLESARPSHTSQYLCASSEFGLTLNNEQFFGPGTRLTVL.

In its sample, this clonotype was seen a few times. The CDR3 protein is CASSIDRSGVYEQYF. CDR3 sequence (DNA): TGTGCCAGCAGTATCGACAGAAGCGGGGTCTACGAGCAGTACTTC. The chain joins TRBV2 to TRBJ2-7; 7 bases match TRBD2. Germline CDR1 and CDR2: SNHLY and FYNNEI. Losses at the gene ends were 5 bases for V and 3 bases for J; bases not matched to a gene: 10. CDR3 length: 15 amino acids.

The chain carries TRBV19 and TRBJ2-3; TRBD1 aligns across 9 bases. V lost 6 bases, J lost 2 bases, and 6 bases stayed unmatched. Germline V lookup: CDR1 LNHDA, CDR2 SQIVND (reference sequence). The CDR3 covers 15 residues. CDR3 nucleotide sequence: TGTGCCAGTAGCCGCCGGGACAGGGACACAGATACGCAGTATTTT. It codes for CASSRRDRDTDTQYF.

This clonotype was counted only a few times. The chain joins TRBV10-3 to TRBJ1-3, with 12 bases aligning to TRBD1. Germline CDR1 reads ENHRY; CDR2 reads SYGVKD. The CDR3 spans 16 residues. Losses at the gene ends were 7 bases for V and 4 bases for J; bases not matched to a gene: 8. The CDR3 DNA reads as TGTGCCATCACGCCGGGACAGGGGGCTTGGGGAAACACCATATATTTT. It yields the protein CAITPGQGAWGNTIYF.

The table lists this clonotype with many counts. The rearrangement uses TRBV12-3 or TRBV12-4 and TRBJ1-5; no clear D. V lost 3 bases, J lost 11 bases, and 8 bases lay in between. This CDR3 contains 11 residues. The CDR3 sequence: CASSLGEAQHF. The CDR3 DNA sequence: TGTGCCAGCAGTTTGGGTGAGGCCCAGCATTTT.

The chain carries TRBV6-2 or TRBV6-3 and TRBJ1-5; D may be TRBD1 (5 bases). The CDR3 covers 16 residues. V dropped 6 bases and J dropped 4 bases, with 19 bases sitting between them. The germline gives CDR1 MNHEY, CDR2 SVGEGT. This CDR3 is CASRSGNRYSNQPQHF. Written as DNA, the CDR3 is TGTGCCAGCAGATCCGGAAACAGGTATTCTAATCAGCCCCAGCATTTT.

This clonotype was found many times. This chain connects TRBV15 to TRBJ1-1; D might be TRBD1 (5 bases). Germline values: CDR1 LNHNV, CDR2 YYDKDF (reference sequence). This CDR3 has 13 amino acids. Trimming cost V 2 bases and J 4 bases, with 8 bases left between them. CDR3 DNA: TGTGCCACCAGCAGAAGGGGCAGCACTGAAGCTTTCTTT. This codes for CATSRRGSTEAFF.